This entry features one T cell receptor beta chain sequence. The antigen remains unidentified. The data were produced by immunoSEQ multiplex PCR, yet TCRdb's version contains in-frame clones alone and is incomplete. This sample has over 1,500 clones, with roughly 84% found just once. The source of the sample is a study of T cell clonotyping in hematopoietic cell transplantation. Overall study results and limits: At the given depth, recipient repertoires were over 95% de novo clonotypes. Pathologically expanded recipient clonotypes increased progressively from day 30 to day 180 as diversity fell. Without cell sorting, CD4 versus CD8 contributions remain unresolved.

Recipient blood drawn about 28 days pretransplant and days 30, 100, 180 after. Germline V gene data show CDR1 as MNHNY and CDR2 as SVGAGI (reference sequence). Trimming pared 5 bases from V and 8 bases from J, leaving 12 bases between. The CDR3 runs to 13 residues. The starting material was PBMCs, obtained 30 days after allogeneic stem cell transplant. The TCR was taken from a young adult male patient who had an allogeneic stem cell transplant, so T cells may come from the graft donor. Some clones in this sample may be carry-over from other donors' samples. The genes are TRBV6-6 and TRBJ1-4; TRBD1 is a possible D gene (5 bases). This CDR3 is CASSRGREEKLFF. In DNA form, the CDR3 reads TGTGCCAGCAGTAGGGGCCGTGAGGAAAAACTGTTTTTT.